One and the same sample provided the 26 T cell receptor beta chains below, sequenced in a study of T-cell memory formation after mild COVID-19. In TCRdb, the 5' RACE reads were re-called with MiXCR into one record per CDR3 protein. The sample includes 200,000 to 250,000 distinct CDR3 sequences, under 12% of them seen just once. What was sequenced was PBMCs or a T cell subset sorted from them (not recorded which). The origin of the receptors is a man aged 18 to 30 who had mild COVID-19 (a few samples of this study predate the infection). Cell type and time point are not known.

The table lists this clonotype with many counts. This chain links TRBV7-7 with TRBJ2-1; 13 nucleotides align to TRBD2. Germline CDR1 and CDR2: SSHAT and FNYEAQ (reference sequence). The CDR3 is made up of 15 amino acids. With V trimmed by 6 bases and J by 10 bases, 9 bases remained unmatched. The CDR3 protein is CASSPTSGGRVEQFF. The CDR3 nucleotides are TGTGCCAGCAGTCCGACTAGCGGGGGGCGGGTGGAGCAGTTCTTC.

The chain couples TRBV6-5 to TRBJ2-1; 9 nucleotides align to TRBD1. With V trimmed by 2 bases and J by 5 bases, 7 bases remained unmatched. This CDR3 has 16 amino acids. Germline V CDR1 and CDR2: MNHEY, SVGAGI. In nucleotides, the CDR3 is TGTGCCAGCAGTTACGCGGGACAGGGTCCCCACAATGAGCAGTTCTTC. It translates to CASSYAGQGPHNEQFF.

The chain has TRBV4-1 and TRBJ1-5; no firm D call. This CDR3 is 14 amino acids long. Germline-derived CDR1 and CDR2 are MGHRA and YSYEKL. V was trimmed by 0 bases and J by 7 bases, leaving 10 bases between them. CDR3 sequence reads: CASSQDRVGQPQHF. CDR3 DNA sequence: TGCGCCAGCAGCCAAGACCGGGTCGGCCAGCCCCAGCATTTT.

This chain links TRBV19 with TRBJ1-1; a weak D match, TRBD1 (5 bases). CDR3 size: 17 residues. Between the trimmed V and J ends, which lost 4 bases and 4 bases, there was a span of 22 bases. The germline gives CDR1 LNHDA, CDR2 SQIVND (reference sequence). This CDR3 reads CASSKGPGIRKSTEAFF. The CDR3, as DNA: TGTGCCAGTAGTAAGGGGCCAGGTATAAGGAAGAGCACTGAAGCTTTCTTT.

This clonotype showed up just a few times. The rearrangement links TRBV13 to TRBJ2-7; TRBD1 or TRBD2 may be the D gene (5 bases each). Germline V gives CDR1 PRHDT, CDR2 FYEKMQ (reference sequence). The V and J ends lost 5 bases and 3 bases respectively, with 14 bases between them. The CDR3 extends over 14 amino acids. CDR3 in DNA: TGTGCCAGCAGCCTCGACGCAGGGAGCTACGAGCAGTACTTC. Its protein is CASSLDAGSYEQYF.

This clonotype came up a few times. This chain joins TRBV24-1 and TRBJ2-1, with 13 bases lining up with TRBD2. CDR3 length: 16 amino acids. V was clipped by 4 bases and J by 10 bases; unmatched bases: 9. Germline loops: CDR1 KGHDR, CDR2 SFDVKD. CDR3 protein: CATSDQLAGGPKEQFF. The CDR3 nucleotides are TGTGCCACCAGTGACCAACTAGCGGGGGGGCCGAAGGAGCAGTTCTTC.

Only a few counts were recorded for this clonotype. The chain couples TRBV4-1 to TRBJ2-5, with D unclear. Trimming removed 1 base at V and 4 bases at J, with 7 bases between. Germline CDR1 and CDR2: MGHRA and YSYEKL. The CDR3 loop spans 13 amino acids. The CDR3 nucleotides are TGCGCCAGCAGCCAAGTGTGGAGAGAGACCCAGTACTTC. Translating it yields CASSQVWRETQYF.

A few counts support this clonotype. The DNA for the CDR3 is TGTGCCAGCAGCGGGGGACTCAGCACAGATACGCAGTATTTT. Protein sequence: CASSGGLSTDTQYF. V usage is TRBV2 and J usage is TRBJ2-3, with D possibly TRBD2 on 6 matching bases. Germline V lookup: CDR1 SNHLY, CDR2 FYNNEI. The ends were cut back, 6 bases at V and 0 bases at J, with 10 bases in the middle. The CDR3 totals 14 residues.

J is TRBJ1-2 and V is TRBV5-4; 11 bases line up with TRBD1. Germline assignment: CDR1 SGHNT and CDR2 YYREEE (reference sequence). V was pared by 5 bases and J by 7 bases, with 4 bases of the junction left unmatched. The CDR3 contains 13 residues. The CDR3 loop reads CASRRTGGRGYTF. In DNA form, the CDR3 reads TGTGCCAGCAGGAGGACAGGGGGCCGTGGCTACACCTTC.

The chain combines TRBV11-2 with TRBJ2-1; 9 nucleotides align to TRBD1. V lost 7 bases, J lost 8 bases, and 9 bases stayed unmatched. Looked up from germline, CDR1 is SGHAT and CDR2 is FQNNGV. The CDR3 is made up of 14 amino acids. In DNA, the CDR3 is TGTGCCAGCACCCTAGGACAGGGGAGGGATGAGCAGTTCTTC. Its protein is CASTLGQGRDEQFF. The variable domain in full, completed from reference TRBV11-2 and TRBJ2-1, reads EAGVAQSPRYKIIEKRQSVAFWCNPISGHATLYWYQQILGQGPKLLIQFQNNGVVDDSQLPKDRFSAERLKGVDSTLKIQPAKLEDSAVYLCASTLGQGRDEQFFGPGTRLTVL.

This clonotype was found a few times. This chain connects TRBV5-4 to TRBJ2-6; no clear D gene. The germline V gene has CDR1 SGHNT and CDR2 YYREEE (reference sequence). CDR3 size: 15 residues. V was trimmed by 4 bases and J by 4 bases, leaving 12 bases between them. For the CDR3, the DNA is TGTGCCAGCAGCCCGCTGGGCCTAGGGGCCAACGTCCTGACTTTC. It translates to CASSPLGLGANVLTF.

This clonotype was detected only a few times. The chain couples TRBV5-1 to TRBJ2-7; D gene unclear. CDR1 and CDR2 from the germline V gene are SGHRS and YFSETQ. Trimming left V 5 bases short and J 2 bases short, with 14 bases between. There are 14 residues in the CDR3. CDR3 residues: CASRLVRAAYEQYF. In DNA, the CDR3 is TGCGCCAGCAGGCTAGTCCGCGCCGCCTACGAGCAGTACTTC.

The chain joins TRBV20-1 to TRBJ1-1; tentatively, D is TRBD1 (5 bases). CDR3 length equals 13 residues. V was cut by 6 bases and J by 1 base, with 12 bases left in between. Germline CDR1 reads DFQATT; CDR2 reads SNEGSKA (reference sequence). In nucleotides, the CDR3 is TGCAGTGCCAGGGCGCAGGGGAACACTGAAGCTTTCTTT. Residues: CSARAQGNTEAFF.

This clonotype has just a few counts. V and J are TRBV30 and TRBJ2-3; 7 bases are shared with TRBD1. V shed 4 bases, J shed 4 bases, and the junction held 11 bases outside the gene matches. CDR1 is GTSNPN and CDR2 is SVGIG in the germline V gene (reference sequence). This CDR3 spans 15 amino acids. The CDR3 sequence is CAWNSKGAGSDTQYF. CDR3 DNA sequence: TGTGCCTGGAATAGTAAGGGGGCAGGGTCAGATACGCAGTATTTT.

The chain has TRBV28 and TRBJ2-5; 7 nucleotides match TRBD1. Germline V gene lookup returns CDR1 MDHEN and CDR2 SYDVKM. With V trimmed by 6 bases and J by 2 bases, 3 bases remained unmatched. The CDR3 has 13 amino acids. CDR3 protein: CASRSGQQETQYF. For the CDR3, the DNA is TGTGCCAGCAGATCGGGACAGCAAGAGACCCAGTACTTC.

The sample holds a few counts of this clonotype. The chain links TRBV4-1 to TRBJ1-5; D uncertain. Germline V CDR1 and CDR2: MGHRA, YSYEKL. Trimming took off 1 base at V and 0 bases at J, with 7 bases between the two ends. The CDR3 is 15 residues long. This CDR3 is CASSQAIGSNQPQHF. The CDR3 nucleotides read TGCGCCAGCAGCCAAGCAATTGGTAGCAATCAGCCCCAGCATTTT.

This clonotype was counted many times. V is TRBV20-1 and J is TRBJ2-1; 10 bases are shared with TRBD1. Germline V gives CDR1 DFQATT, CDR2 SNEGSKA (reference sequence). V trimming: 6 bases; J trimming: 8 bases; junction bases outside the gene matches: 13. The CDR3 is 15 residues long. The CDR3 nucleotides are TGCAGTGCCGGCTCACCACGACAGGGGGCTGATGAGCAGTTCTTC. It codes for CSAGSPRQGADEQFF.

The rearrangement joins TRBV7-2 to TRBJ1-3; 9 positions agree with TRBD1. Trimming cost V 5 bases and J 2 bases; bases outside gene matches: 4. Germline values: CDR1 SGHTA, CDR2 FQGNSA. CDR3 length: 15 residues. The CDR3 DNA follows: TGTGCCAGCAGCGGTGGGACAGGGCCTGGAAACACCATATATTTT. Translating it yields CASSGGTGPGNTIYF.

The J gene is TRBJ2-7, the V gene TRBV4-1; 7 nucleotides line up with TRBD1. The CDR3 covers 19 residues. Germline assignment: CDR1 MGHRA and CDR2 YSYEKL. V lost 2 bases, J lost 2 bases, and 18 bases stayed unmatched. Written as DNA, the CDR3 is TGCGCCAGCAGCCAAACGAAAATTCAGACAGGGACGGCGGCCTACGAGCAGTACTTC. Translated: CASSQTKIQTGTAAYEQYF.

This clonotype has ten or more counts. The CDR3 DNA reads TGTGCCAGCAGCACCCACAGGGATCCGGATGGCTACACCTTC. Amino acid sequence: CASSTHRDPDGYTF. This chain links TRBV7-9 with TRBJ1-2, with D possibly being TRBD1 (6 bases). This CDR3 is built from 14 residues. V was cut by 5 bases and J by 6 bases, with 16 bases left in between. The germline V gene encodes CDR1 SEHNR and CDR2 FQNEAQ (reference sequence).

The V gene is TRBV3-1, the J gene TRBJ1-1; D ambiguous. Germline CDR1 reads LGHDT; CDR2 reads YNNKEL (reference sequence). The V gene lost 0 bases and the J gene lost 1 base, with 6 bases spanning the gap. The CDR3 extends over 14 amino acids. The CDR3 nucleotides read TGTGCCAGCAGCCAAGATGGCGCGAACACTGAAGCTTTCTTT. Translated: CASSQDGANTEAFF. The full variable domain, completed using reference TRBV3-1 and TRBJ1-1, is DTAVSQTPKYLVTQMGNDKSIKCEQNLGHDTMYWYKQDSKKFLKIMFSYNNKELIINETVPNRFSPKSPDKAHLNLHINSLELGDSAVYFCASSQDGANTEAFFGQGTRLTVV.

The rearrangement joins TRBV30 to TRBJ2-7, with D hard to call. Per germline, CDR1 GTSNPN and CDR2 SVGIG (reference sequence). V was cut by 0 bases and J by 6 bases, with 6 bases left in between. This CDR3 has 11 residues. CDR3 in DNA: TGTGCCTGGAGTGTATGGGGCGAGCAGTACTTC. Translating gives CAWSVWGEQYF.

This chain uses TRBV14 with TRBJ2-5; D call uncertain. Germline V gene lookup returns CDR1 SGHDN and CDR2 FVKESK. The germline V and J ends were trimmed by 1 base and 6 bases, with 21 bases remaining between them. This CDR3 spans 17 amino acids. The CDR3 is CASSQVTPGQPSKTQYF. In DNA form, the CDR3 reads TGTGCCAGCAGCCAAGTCACTCCAGGCCAACCCTCGAAGACCCAGTACTTC. Based on the CDR3 plus reference TRBV14 and TRBJ2-5, the full variable domain is EAGVTQFPSHSVIEKGQTVTLRCDPISGHDNLYWYRRVMGKEIKFLLHFVKESKQDESGMPNNRFLAERTGGTYSTLKVQPAELEDSGVYFCASSQVTPGQPSKTQYFGPGTRLLVL.

This clonotype came up a few times. The CDR3 sequence: CATSDRGETEAFF. The DNA of the CDR3 is TGTGCCACCAGTGATCGCGGGGAAACTGAAGCTTTCTTT. The chain uses TRBV24-1 and TRBJ1-1; unclear D gene. CDR1 and CDR2 (germline): KGHDR, SFDVKD. V was shortened by 3 bases and J by 5 bases, with 9 bases between the two germline ends. The CDR3 runs 13 residues.

This clonotype has at least ten counts. The chain couples TRBV20-1 to TRBJ2-2; 8 nucleotides agree with TRBD2. Looked up from germline, CDR1 is DFQATT and CDR2 is SNEGSKA (reference sequence). CDR3 length equals 15 residues. The J segment lost 0 bases and the V segment lost 0 bases, leaving 0 bases of the junction unmatched. CDR3 protein: CSARERGANTGELFF. CDR3 nucleotides: TGCAGTGCTAGAGAGCGGGGGGCGAACACCGGGGAGCTGTTTTTT.

V is TRBV12-3 or TRBV12-4 and J is TRBJ1-2, with unresolved D. V was pared by 7 bases and J by 7 bases, with 10 bases between. The CDR3 runs to 11 residues. DNA for the CDR3: TGTGCCAGCATCAACTGGGTTGGCTACACCTTC. Its protein product is CASINWVGYTF.